Sequencing of this TCR beta chain was carried out in a study of shared T cell receptors in the human thymus. This clone was found once. The repertoire was sequenced with immunoSEQ multiplex PCR; TCRdb's copy has only in-frame clones and lacks some. The sample contains approximately 730,000 clones, 75% to 90% of which appear only once. The CDR3 loop spans 14 amino acids. With 0 bases clipped from V and 5 bases from J, the junction kept 2 bases outside the gene matches. Germline V gives CDR1 LGHNA, CDR2 YSLEER. The data were also submitted as part of a second study, on human thymus T cells.

V usage is TRBV4-3 and J usage is TRBJ1-1; 8 bases match TRBD1. The receptor was derived from a girl under two years old with a congenital heart defect. Sequencing was performed on thymocytes. CDR3 residues: CASSQDRGRTEAFF. The CDR3 bases are TGCGCCAGCAGCCAAGACAGGGGGCGAACTGAAGCTTTCTTT.